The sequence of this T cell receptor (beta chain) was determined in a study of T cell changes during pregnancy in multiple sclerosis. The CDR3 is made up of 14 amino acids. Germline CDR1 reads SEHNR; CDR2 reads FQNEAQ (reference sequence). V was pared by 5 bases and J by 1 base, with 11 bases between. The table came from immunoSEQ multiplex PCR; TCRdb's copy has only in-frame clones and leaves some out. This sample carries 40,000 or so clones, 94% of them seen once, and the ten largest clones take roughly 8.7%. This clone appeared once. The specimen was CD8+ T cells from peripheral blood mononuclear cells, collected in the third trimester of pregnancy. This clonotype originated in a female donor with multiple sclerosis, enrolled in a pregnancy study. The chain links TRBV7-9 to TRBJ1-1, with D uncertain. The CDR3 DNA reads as TGTGCCAGCAGCCCACCCTCAGGGAACACTGAAGCTTTCTTT. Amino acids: CASSPPSGNTEAFF.